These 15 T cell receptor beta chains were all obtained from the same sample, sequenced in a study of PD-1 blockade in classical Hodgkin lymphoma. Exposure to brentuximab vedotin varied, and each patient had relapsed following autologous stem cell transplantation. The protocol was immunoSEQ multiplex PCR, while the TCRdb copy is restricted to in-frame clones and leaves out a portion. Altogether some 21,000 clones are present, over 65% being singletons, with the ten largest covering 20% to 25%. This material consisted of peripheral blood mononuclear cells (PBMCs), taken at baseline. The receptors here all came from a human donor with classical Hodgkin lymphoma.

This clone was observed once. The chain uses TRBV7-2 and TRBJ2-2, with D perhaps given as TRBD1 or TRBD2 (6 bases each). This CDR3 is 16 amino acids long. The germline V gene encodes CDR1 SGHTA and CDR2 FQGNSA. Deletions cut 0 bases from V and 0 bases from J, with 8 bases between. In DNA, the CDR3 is TGTGCCAGCAGCTTAGCGGGGGGCACGAACACCGGGGAGCTGTTTTTT. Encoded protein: CASSLAGGTNTGELFF.

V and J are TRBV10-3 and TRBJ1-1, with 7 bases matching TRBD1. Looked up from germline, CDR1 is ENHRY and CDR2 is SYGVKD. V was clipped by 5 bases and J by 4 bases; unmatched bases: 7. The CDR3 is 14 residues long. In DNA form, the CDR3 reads TGTGCCATCAGTTTACAGGGGAGCAGCACTGAAGCTTTCTTT. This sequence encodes CAISLQGSSTEAFF.

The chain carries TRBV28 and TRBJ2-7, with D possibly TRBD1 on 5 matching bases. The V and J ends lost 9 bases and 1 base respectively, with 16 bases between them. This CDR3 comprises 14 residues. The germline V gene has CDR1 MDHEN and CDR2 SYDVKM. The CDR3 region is CASGKWGLSYEQYF. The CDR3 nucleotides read TGTGCCAGTGGGAAATGGGGCCTTTCCTACGAGCAGTACTTC.

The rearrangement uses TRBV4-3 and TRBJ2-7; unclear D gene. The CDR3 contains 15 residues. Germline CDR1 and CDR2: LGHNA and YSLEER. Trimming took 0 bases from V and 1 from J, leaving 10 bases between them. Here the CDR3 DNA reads TGCGCCAGCAGCCAAGATTCATCCGGATCCTACGAGCAGTACTTC. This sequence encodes CASSQDSSGSYEQYF.

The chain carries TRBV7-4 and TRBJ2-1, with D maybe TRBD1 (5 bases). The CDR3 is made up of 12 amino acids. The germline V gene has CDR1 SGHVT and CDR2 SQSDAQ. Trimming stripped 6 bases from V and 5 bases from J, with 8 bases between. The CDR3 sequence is CASRSRDNEQFF. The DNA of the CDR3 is TGTGCCAGCAGGAGCAGGGACAATGAGCAGTTCTTC.

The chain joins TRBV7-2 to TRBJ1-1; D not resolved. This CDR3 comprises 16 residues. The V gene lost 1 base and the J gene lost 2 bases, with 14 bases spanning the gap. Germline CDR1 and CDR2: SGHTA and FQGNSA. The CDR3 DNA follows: TGTGCCAGCAGCTTAGTAAGTCGGCAGCCTAACACTGAAGCTTTCTTT. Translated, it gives CASSLVSRQPNTEAFF. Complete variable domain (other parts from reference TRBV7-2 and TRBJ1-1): GAGVSQSPSNKVTEKGKDVELRCDPISGHTALYWYRQSLGQGLEFLIYFQGNSAPDKSGLPSDRFSAERTGGSVSTLTIQRTQQEDSAVYLCASSLVSRQPNTEAFFGQGTRLTVV.

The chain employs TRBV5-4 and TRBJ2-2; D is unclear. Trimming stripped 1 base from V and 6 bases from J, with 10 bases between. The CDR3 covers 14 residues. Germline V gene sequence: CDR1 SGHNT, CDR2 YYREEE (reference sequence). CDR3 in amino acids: CASSLNSLSGELFF. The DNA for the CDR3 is TGTGCCAGCAGCTTGAACTCCCTCTCCGGGGAGCTGTTTTTT. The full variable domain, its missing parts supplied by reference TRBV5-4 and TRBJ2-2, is ETGVTQSPTHLIKTRGQQVTLRCSSQSGHNTVSWYQQALGQGPQFIFQYYREEENGRGNFPPRFSGLQFPNYSSELNVNALELDDSALYLCASSLNSLSGELFFGEGSRLTVL.

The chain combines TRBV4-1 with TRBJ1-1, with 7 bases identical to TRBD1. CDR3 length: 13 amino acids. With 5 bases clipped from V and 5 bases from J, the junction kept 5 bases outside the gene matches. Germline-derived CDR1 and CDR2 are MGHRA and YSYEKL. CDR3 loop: CASSDRVWTEAFF. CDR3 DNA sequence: TGCGCCAGCAGCGACAGGGTTTGGACTGAAGCTTTCTTT.

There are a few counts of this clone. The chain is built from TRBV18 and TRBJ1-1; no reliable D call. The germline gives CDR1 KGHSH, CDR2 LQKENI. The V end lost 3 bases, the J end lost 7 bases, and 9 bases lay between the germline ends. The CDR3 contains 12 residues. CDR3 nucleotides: TGTGCCAGCTCACCGGAGGCAGATGAAGCTTTCTTT. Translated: CASSPEADEAFF.

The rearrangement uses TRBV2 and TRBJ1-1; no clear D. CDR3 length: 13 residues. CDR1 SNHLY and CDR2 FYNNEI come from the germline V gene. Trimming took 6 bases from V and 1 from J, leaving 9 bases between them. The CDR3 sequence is CASRVGGNTEAFF. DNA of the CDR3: TGTGCCAGCAGGGTGGGAGGGAACACTGAAGCTTTCTTT. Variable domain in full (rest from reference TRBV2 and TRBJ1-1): EPEVTQTPSHQVTQMGQEVILRCVPISNHLYFYWYRQILGQKVEFLVSFYNNEISEKSEIFDDQFSVERPDGSNFTLKIRSTKLEDSAMYFCASRVGGNTEAFFGQGTRLTVV.

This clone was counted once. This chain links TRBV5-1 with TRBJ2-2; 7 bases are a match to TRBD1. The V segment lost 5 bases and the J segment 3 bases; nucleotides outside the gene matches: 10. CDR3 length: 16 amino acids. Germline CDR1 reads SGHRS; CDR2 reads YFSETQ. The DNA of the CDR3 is TGCGCCAGCAGAGGGGCCGGGACAGACTACACCGGGGAGCTGTTTTTT. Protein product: CASRGAGTDYTGELFF.

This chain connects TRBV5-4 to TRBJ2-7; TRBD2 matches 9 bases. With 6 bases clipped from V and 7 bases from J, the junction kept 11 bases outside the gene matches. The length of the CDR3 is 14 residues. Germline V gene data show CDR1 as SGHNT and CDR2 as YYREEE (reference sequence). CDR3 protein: CASTSSTSGGEQYF. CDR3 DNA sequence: TGTGCCAGCACCTCATCGACTAGCGGTGGGGAGCAGTACTTC.

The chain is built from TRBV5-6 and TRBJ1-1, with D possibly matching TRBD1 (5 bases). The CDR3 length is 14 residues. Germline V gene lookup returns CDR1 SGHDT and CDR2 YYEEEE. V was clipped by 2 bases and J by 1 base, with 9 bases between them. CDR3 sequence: CASSFDSRNTEAFF. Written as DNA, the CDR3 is TGTGCCAGCAGCTTCGACAGCAGGAACACTGAAGCTTTCTTT. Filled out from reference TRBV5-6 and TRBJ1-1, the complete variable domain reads DAGVTQSPTHLIKTRGQQVTLRCSPKSGHDTVSWYQQALGQGPQFIFQYYEEEERQRGNFPDRFSGHQFPNYSSELNVNALLLGDSALYLCASSFDSRNTEAFFGQGTRLTVV.

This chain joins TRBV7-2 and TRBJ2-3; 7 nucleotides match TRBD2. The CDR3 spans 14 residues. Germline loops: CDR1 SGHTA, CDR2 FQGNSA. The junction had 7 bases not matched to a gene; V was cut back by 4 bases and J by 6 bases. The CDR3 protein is CASSSEGRADTQYF. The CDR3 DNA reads TGTGCCAGCAGCTCTGAGGGGAGGGCGGATACGCAGTATTTT.

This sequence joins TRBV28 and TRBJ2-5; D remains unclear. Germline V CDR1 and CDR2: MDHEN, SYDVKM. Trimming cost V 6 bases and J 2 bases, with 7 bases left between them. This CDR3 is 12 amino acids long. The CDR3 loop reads CASRNIQETQYF. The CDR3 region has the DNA TGTGCCAGCAGGAACATTCAAGAGACCCAGTACTTC.